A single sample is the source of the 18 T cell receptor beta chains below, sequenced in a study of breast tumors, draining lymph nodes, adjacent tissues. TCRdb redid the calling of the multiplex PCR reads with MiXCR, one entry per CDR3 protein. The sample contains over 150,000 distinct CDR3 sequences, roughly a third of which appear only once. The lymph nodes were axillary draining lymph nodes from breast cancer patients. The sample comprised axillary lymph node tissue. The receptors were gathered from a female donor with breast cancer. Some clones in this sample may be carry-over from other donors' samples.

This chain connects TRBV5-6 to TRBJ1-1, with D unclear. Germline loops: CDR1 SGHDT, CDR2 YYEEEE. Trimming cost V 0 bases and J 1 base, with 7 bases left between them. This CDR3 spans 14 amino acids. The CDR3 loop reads CASSLVTTNTEAFF. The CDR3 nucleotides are TGTGCCAGCAGCTTGGTTACCACGAACACTGAAGCTTTCTTT. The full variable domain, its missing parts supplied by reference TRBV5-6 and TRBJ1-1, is DAGVTQSPTHLIKTRGQQVTLRCSPKSGHDTVSWYQQALGQGPQFIFQYYEEEERQRGNFPDRFSGHQFPNYSSELNVNALLLGDSALYLCASSLVTTNTEAFFGQGTRLTVV.

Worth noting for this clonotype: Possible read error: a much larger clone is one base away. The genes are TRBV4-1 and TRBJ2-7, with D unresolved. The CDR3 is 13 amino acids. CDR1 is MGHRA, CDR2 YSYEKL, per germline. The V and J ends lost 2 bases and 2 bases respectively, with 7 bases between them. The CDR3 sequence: CASSQHRPYEQYF. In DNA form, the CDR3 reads TGCGCCAGCAGCCAACATAGGCCCTACGAGCAGTACTTC.

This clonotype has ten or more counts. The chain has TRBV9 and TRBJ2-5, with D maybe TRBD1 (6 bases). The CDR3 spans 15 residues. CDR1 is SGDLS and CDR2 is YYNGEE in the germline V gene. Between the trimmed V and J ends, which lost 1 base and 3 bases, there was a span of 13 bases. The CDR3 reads CASSVYLEGEETQYF. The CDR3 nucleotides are TGTGCCAGCAGCGTATATCTCGAGGGGGAAGAGACCCAGTACTTC.

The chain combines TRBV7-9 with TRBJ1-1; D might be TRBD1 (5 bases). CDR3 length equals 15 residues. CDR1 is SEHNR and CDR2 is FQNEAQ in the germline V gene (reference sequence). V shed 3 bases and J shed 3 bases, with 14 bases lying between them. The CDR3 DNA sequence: TGTGCCAGCAGCTTGTTTGCAGGGTGCGACACTGAAGCTTTCTTT. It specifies CASSLFAGCDTEAFF.

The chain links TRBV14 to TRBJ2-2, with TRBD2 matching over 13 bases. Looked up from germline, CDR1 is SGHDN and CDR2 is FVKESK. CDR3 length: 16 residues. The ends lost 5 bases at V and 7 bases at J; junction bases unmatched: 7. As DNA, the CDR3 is TGTGCCAGCAGCGACGGACTAGCGGGAGAGGGCGGGGAGCTGTTTTTT. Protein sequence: CASSDGLAGEGGELFF. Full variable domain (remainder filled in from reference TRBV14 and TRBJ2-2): EAGVTQFPSHSVIEKGQTVTLRCDPISGHDNLYWYRRVMGKEIKFLLHFVKESKQDESGMPNNRFLAERTGGTYSTLKVQPAELEDSGVYFCASSDGLAGEGGELFFGEGSRLTVL.

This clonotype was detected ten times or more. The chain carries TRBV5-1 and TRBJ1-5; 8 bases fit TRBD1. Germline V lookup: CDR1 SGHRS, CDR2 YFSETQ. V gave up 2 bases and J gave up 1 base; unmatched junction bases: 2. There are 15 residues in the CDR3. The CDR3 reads CASSFQGASNQPQHF. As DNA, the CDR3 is TGCGCCAGCAGCTTTCAGGGGGCGAGCAATCAGCCCCAGCATTTT.

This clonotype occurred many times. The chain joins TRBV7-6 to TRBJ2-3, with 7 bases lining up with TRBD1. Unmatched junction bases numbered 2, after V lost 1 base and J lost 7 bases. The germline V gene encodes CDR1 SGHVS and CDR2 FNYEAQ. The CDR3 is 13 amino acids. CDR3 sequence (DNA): TGTGCCAGCAGCTTAGGCAGGGGGAATACGCAGTATTTT. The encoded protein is CASSLGRGNTQYF.

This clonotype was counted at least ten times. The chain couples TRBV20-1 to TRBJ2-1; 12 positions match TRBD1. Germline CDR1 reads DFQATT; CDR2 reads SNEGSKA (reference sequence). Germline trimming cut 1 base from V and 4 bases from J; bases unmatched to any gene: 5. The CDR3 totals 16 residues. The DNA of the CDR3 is TGCAGTGCTAGAGGGGACAGGGGGCATAAATACAATGAGCAGTTCTTC. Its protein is CSARGDRGHKYNEQFF.

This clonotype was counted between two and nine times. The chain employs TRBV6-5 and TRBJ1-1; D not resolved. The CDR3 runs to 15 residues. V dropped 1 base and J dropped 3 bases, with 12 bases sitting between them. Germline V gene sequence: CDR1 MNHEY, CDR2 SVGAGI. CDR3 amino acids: CASSYFLIPYTEAFF. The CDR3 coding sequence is TGTGCCAGCAGTTACTTCTTAATACCATACACTGAAGCTTTCTTT.

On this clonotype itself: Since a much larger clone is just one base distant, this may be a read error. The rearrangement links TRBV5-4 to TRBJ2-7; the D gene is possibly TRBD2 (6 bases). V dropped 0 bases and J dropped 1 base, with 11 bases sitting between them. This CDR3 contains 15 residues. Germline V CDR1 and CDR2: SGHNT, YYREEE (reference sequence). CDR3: CASSLAPAGSYEQYF. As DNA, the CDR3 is TGTGCCAGCAGCTTGGCCCCAGCGGGTTCCTACGAGCAGTACTTC.

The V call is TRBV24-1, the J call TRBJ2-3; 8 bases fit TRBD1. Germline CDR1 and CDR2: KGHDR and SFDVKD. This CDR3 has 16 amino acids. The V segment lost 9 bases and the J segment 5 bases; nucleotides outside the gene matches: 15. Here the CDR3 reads CATPSRRGRLKDTQYF. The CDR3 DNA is TGTGCCACCCCGTCGCGCAGGGGGCGGTTGAAAGATACGCAGTATTTT.

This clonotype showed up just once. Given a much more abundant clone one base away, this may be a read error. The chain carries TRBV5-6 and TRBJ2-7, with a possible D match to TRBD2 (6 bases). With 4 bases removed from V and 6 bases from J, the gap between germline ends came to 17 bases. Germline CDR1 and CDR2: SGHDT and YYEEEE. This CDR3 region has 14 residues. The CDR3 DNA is TGTGCCAGCAGCCTCAAACAAACGGGGGTCGAGCAGTACTTC. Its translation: CASSLKQTGVEQYF. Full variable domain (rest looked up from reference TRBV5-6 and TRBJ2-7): DAGVTQSPTHLIKTRGQQVTLRCSPKSGHDTVSWYQQALGQGPQFIFQYYEEEERQRGNFPDRFSGHQFPNYSSELNVNALLLGDSALYLCASSLKQTGVEQYFGPGTRLTVT.

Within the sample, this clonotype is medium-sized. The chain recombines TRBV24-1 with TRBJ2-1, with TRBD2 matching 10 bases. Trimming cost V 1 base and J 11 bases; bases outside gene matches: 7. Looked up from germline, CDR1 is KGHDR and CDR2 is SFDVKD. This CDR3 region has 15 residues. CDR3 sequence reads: CATSDFLLAGDKQFF. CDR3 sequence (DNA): TGTGCCACCAGTGATTTTCTTCTAGCGGGGGATAAGCAGTTCTTC.

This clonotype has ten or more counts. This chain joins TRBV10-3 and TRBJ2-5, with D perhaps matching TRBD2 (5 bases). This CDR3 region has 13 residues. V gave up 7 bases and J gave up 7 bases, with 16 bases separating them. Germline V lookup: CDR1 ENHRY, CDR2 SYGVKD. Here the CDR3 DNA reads TGTGCCATCAACGAAGGGTTTCGGGGGACCCAGTACTTC. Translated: CAINEGFRGTQYF.

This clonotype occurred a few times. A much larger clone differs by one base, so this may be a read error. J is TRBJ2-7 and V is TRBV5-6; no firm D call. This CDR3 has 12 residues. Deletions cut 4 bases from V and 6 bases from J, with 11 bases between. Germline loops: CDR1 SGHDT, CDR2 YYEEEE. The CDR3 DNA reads TGTGCCAGCAGCGTAGCTACCTCCGAGCAGTACTTC. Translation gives CASSVATSEQYF.

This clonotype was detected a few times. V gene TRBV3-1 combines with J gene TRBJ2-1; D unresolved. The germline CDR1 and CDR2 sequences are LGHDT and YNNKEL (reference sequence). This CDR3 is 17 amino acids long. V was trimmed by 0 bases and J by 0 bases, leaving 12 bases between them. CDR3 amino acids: CASSQDSGTFSYNEQFF. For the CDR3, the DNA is TGTGCCAGCAGCCAAGATTCGGGCACCTTCTCCTACAATGAGCAGTTCTTC.

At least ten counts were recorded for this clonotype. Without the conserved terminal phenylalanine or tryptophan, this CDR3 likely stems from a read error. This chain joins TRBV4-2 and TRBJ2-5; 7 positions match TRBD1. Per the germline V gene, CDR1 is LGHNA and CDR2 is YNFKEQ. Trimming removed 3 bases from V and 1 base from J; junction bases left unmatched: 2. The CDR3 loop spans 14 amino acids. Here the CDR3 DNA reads TGTGCCAGCAGCCACCGGGACAGCCAAGAGACCCAGTACTCC. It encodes CASSHRDSQETQYS.

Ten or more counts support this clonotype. Written as DNA, the CDR3 is TGTGCCAGCAACCGACAGGGGGGAAGCAATCAGCCCCAGCATTTT. Its translation: CASNRQGGSNQPQHF. The chain links TRBV6-6 to TRBJ1-5, with 9 positions matching TRBD1. The CDR3 is 15 amino acids. Germline V gives CDR1 MNHNY, CDR2 SVGAGI (reference sequence). J lost 1 base, V lost 7 bases, and 5 bases had no gene match.